This T cell receptor beta chain was profiled in a study of identical twins. The CDR3 runs 14 residues. V gave up 5 bases and J gave up 4 bases, with 15 bases separating them. Germline V gene lookup returns CDR1 DFQATT and CDR2 SNEGSKA (reference sequence). All donors comprised healthy Caucasians. There are a few counts of this clonotype. What it binds is unknown. Each CDR3 protein gets one entry after TCRdb re-called the 5' RACE reads with MiXCR. The data hold approximately 500,000 distinct CDR3 sequences, with approximately 16% observed a single time. Overall study results and limits: Cross-sectional statistical analysis was relied on for the conclusions, without the same donors being followed.

This sample was also put to use in a study of yellow fever vaccine responses in identical twins.

Source material: CD4+ T cells sorted from blood. This receptor was identified in a young woman in good health. The V and J genes are TRBV20-1 and TRBJ2-1; perhaps D is TRBD1 or TRBD2 (5 bases each). The CDR3 DNA sequence: TGCAGTGCTCCTCCGGGACGGACGTACAATGAGCAGTTCTTC. Amino acids: CSAPPGRTYNEQFF.